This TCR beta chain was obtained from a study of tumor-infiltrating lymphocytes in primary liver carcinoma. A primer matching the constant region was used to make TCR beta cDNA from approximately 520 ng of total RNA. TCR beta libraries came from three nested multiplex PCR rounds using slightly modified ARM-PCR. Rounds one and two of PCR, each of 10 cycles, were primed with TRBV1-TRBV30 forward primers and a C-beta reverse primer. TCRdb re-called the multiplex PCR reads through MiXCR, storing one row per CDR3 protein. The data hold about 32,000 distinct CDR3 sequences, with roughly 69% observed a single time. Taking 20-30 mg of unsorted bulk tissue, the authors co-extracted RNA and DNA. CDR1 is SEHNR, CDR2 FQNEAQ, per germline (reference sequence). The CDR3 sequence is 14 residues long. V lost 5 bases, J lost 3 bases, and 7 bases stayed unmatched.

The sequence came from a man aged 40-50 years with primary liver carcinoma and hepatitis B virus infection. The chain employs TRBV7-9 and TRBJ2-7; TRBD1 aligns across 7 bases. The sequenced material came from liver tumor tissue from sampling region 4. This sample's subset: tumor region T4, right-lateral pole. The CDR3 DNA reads TGTGCCAGCAGCCACTGGGACAGAATCTACGAGCAGTACTTC. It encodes CASSHWDRIYEQYF.